A single sample is the source of the 17 T cell receptor beta chains below, sequenced in a study of blood T cell repertoires in COVID-19. Only in-frame clones appear in the TCRdb table, and some are missing; sequencing was by immunoSEQ multiplex PCR. The repertoire includes more than 350,000 clones, around nine tenths of them detected once, and approximately 9.3% sits in the top ten. The specimen sequenced was PBMCs or T cells enriched from blood (not recorded which). The origin of the receptors is a woman aged 50 to 60 who had recovered from COVID-19.

This clone was counted a single time. V gene TRBV29-1 combines with J gene TRBJ1-1, with D tentatively TRBD1 (5 bases). Trimming stripped 5 bases from V and 2 bases from J, with 12 bases between. CDR3 length: 13 amino acids. In germline, CDR1 is SQVTM, CDR2 ANQGSEA. CDR3 protein: CSVSRRGNTEAFF. The CDR3 DNA reads TGCAGCGTTTCAAGGAGGGGAAACACTGAAGCTTTCTTT.

V is TRBV12-5 and J is TRBJ1-1; a weak D match, TRBD1 (6 bases). Trimming cost V 0 bases and J 8 bases, with 22 bases left between them. This CDR3 is built from 17 residues. Germline assignment: CDR1 LGHNT and CDR2 FRNRAP. The CDR3 sequence: CASGLVRGQGTLREAFF. The DNA for the CDR3 is TGTGCTAGTGGTTTGGTACGAGGCCAGGGGACCCTTCGGGAAGCTTTCTTT. The full variable domain, with the rest looked up from reference TRBV12-5 and TRBJ1-1, is DARVTQTPRHKVTEMGQEVTMRCQPILGHNTVFWYRQTMMQGLELLAYFRNRAPLDDSGMPKDRFSAEMPDATLATLKIQPSEPRDSAVYFCASGLVRGQGTLREAFFGQGTRLTVV.

The chain is built from TRBV19 and TRBJ2-7; tentatively, D is TRBD1 (5 bases). This CDR3 region has 15 residues. V dropped 4 bases and J dropped 7 bases, with 20 bases sitting between them. The germline V gene encodes CDR1 LNHDA and CDR2 SQIVND (reference sequence). The CDR3 loop is CASSRGVAEIGEQYF. The CDR3 bases are TGTGCCAGTAGTAGGGGCGTGGCCGAAATAGGGGAGCAGTACTTC.

The CDR3 DNA reads as TGTGCCACCAGTGGCGATACAGGGGGCTTGAGTGAAGCTTTCTTT. This translates into CATSGDTGGLSEAFF. The chain is built from TRBV24-1 and TRBJ1-1, with TRBD1 matching over 9 bases. Germline CDR1 is KGHDR and CDR2 is SFDVKD. The length of the CDR3 is 15 residues. The V and J ends lost 5 bases and 7 bases, in that order; junction bases with no gene match: 10.

The chain has TRBV11-3 and TRBJ2-1, with D possibly being TRBD2 (5 bases). Germline CDR1 is SGHNT and CDR2 is YENEEA. The V and J ends lost 5 bases and 7 bases respectively, with 12 bases between them. The CDR3 is 13 residues long. CDR3 in amino acids: CASSHPGRNEQFF. The CDR3, as DNA: TGTGCCAGCAGCCACCCGGGAAGAAATGAGCAGTTCTTC.

The chain has TRBV10-3 and TRBJ1-2; D not certain. Germline CDR1 ENHRY, CDR2 SYGVKD. The CDR3 covers 13 residues. V lost 3 bases to trimming and J lost 5 bases, with 10 bases between them. CDR3 sequence: CAISDREIYGYTF. The CDR3 DNA sequence: TGTGCCATCAGTGACCGAGAGATTTATGGCTACACCTTC.

The V call is TRBV5-1, the J call TRBJ2-5, with D perhaps matching TRBD1 (6 bases). Germline CDR1 reads SGHRS; CDR2 reads YFSETQ. There are 16 residues in the CDR3. V lost 0 bases and J 5 bases, leaving 17 bases between the germline ends. CDR3 sequence: CASSLGVGASAETQYF. As DNA, the CDR3 is TGCGCCAGCAGCTTGGGAGTGGGGGCATCTGCTGAGACCCAGTACTTC.

The gene calls are TRBV20-1 and TRBJ1-1, with 7 bases identical to TRBD1. The germline gives CDR1 DFQATT, CDR2 SNEGSKA (reference sequence). This CDR3 is built from 13 residues. After removal of 3 bases from V and 4 bases from J, the junction contained 5 bases not matched to a gene. CDR3 in DNA: TGCAGTGCTAGTGGGACAGTCTCCACTGAAGCTTTCTTT. Its protein is CSASGTVSTEAFF.

V usage is TRBV6-2 or TRBV6-3 and J usage is TRBJ2-2, with a tentative D call TRBD2 (7 bases). Germline CDR1 and CDR2: MNHEY and SVGEGT. This CDR3 is 16 amino acids long. The V end lost 0 bases, the J end lost 3 bases, and 11 bases lay between the germline ends. The CDR3 is CASSYSGGGYTGELFF. The CDR3 region has the DNA TGTGCCAGCAGTTACTCGGGCGGGGGCTACACCGGGGAGCTGTTTTTT.

This chain joins TRBV7-2 and TRBJ2-7; 7 nucleotides align to TRBD2. V trimming: 5 bases; J trimming: 0 bases; junction bases outside the gene matches: 7. Germline assignment: CDR1 SGHTA and CDR2 FQGNSA. The CDR3 runs 15 residues. The CDR3 is CASSLDGRNSYEQYF. As DNA, the CDR3 is TGTGCCAGCAGCCTCGACGGGAGGAACTCCTACGAGCAGTACTTC.

The rearrangement uses TRBV14 and TRBJ1-4; D gene unclear. Trimming shortened V by 1 base and J by 5 bases, and 11 bases separated the two germline ends. Germline assignment: CDR1 SGHDN and CDR2 FVKESK. CDR3 size: 15 residues. DNA of the CDR3: TGTGCCAGCAGCCAAGCGGCGGCCCTAAATGAAAAACTGTTTTTT. Its protein product is CASSQAAALNEKLFF.

The chain uses TRBV24-1 and TRBJ2-3, with TRBD2 matching over 9 bases. Trimming at V came to 4 bases and at J to 6 bases, leaving 7 bases not matched to a gene. Germline V gene sequence: CDR1 KGHDR, CDR2 SFDVKD. The CDR3 is 15 amino acids. The CDR3, as DNA: TGTGCCACCAGTGACCTAGCGGGGAGTGACGATACGCAGTATTTT. The encoded protein is CATSDLAGSDDTQYF.

The chain is built from TRBV6-1 and TRBJ2-4; D possibly corresponds to TRBD2 (7 bases). The CDR3 is 16 residues long. Germline loops: CDR1 MNHNS, CDR2 SASEGT. The V end was cut by 2 bases, the J end by 9 bases, with 20 bases between. The CDR3 loop reads CASSELGGEATGIQYF. The CDR3 DNA follows: TGTGCCAGCAGTGAATTAGGGGGGGAGGCGACGGGCATTCAGTACTTC.

The rearrangement joins TRBV3-1 (or the pseudogene TRBV3-2) to TRBJ2-5, with D possibly being TRBD1 (5 bases). The germline CDR1 and CDR2 sequences are LGHDT and YNNKEL (reference sequence). The CDR3 covers 16 residues. V was trimmed by 4 bases and J by 7 bases, leaving 22 bases between them. The CDR3 coding sequence is TGTGCCAGCAGCCTTCCTGTGACAGTGTTAGGGGTGACCCAGTACTTC. It is translated as CASSLPVTVLGVTQYF.

This chain uses TRBV7-6 with TRBJ1-1; 9 bases map to TRBD1. J gave up 9 bases and V 3 bases, and 11 bases lay outside the gene matches. The V gene's germline CDR1 is SGHVS and CDR2 FNYEAQ. The CDR3 covers 15 residues. The CDR3 region has the DNA TGTGCCAGCAGCTTCGCACCCGGGACAGGGTCCCAAGCTTTCTTT. Its translation is CASSFAPGTGSQAFF.

J is TRBJ2-3 and V is TRBV30; TRBD2 agrees at 10 bases. There are 15 residues in the CDR3. Losses at the gene ends were 5 bases for V and 6 bases for J; bases not matched to a gene: 11. CDR1 is GTSNPN and CDR2 is SVGIG in the germline V gene (reference sequence). The CDR3 here is CAWENSGGAWDTQYF. The CDR3 region has the DNA TGTGCCTGGGAGAACAGCGGGGGGGCCTGGGATACGCAGTATTTT.

The chain uses TRBV28 and TRBJ1-2, with 9 positions matching TRBD1. The germline V gene has CDR1 MDHEN and CDR2 SYDVKM. Germline trimming cut 5 bases from V and 5 bases from J; bases unmatched to any gene: 6. The CDR3 runs 14 residues. The CDR3 DNA sequence: TGTGCCAGCAGTCCTGGGACAGGGTGGTATGGCTACACCTTC. It translates to CASSPGTGWYGYTF.